This T cell receptor beta chain was sequenced for a study of blood T cell repertoires in COVID-19. The wider study: COVID-19 samples collected from the United States, Italy and Spain covered acute and convalescent phases. T cells, B-cell-depleted T cells, or PBMCs provided the cDNA or gDNA that served as material.

Source study methods: Reference gene primer amplification yielded estimated nucleated cell counts. The method was immunoSEQ multiplex PCR; TCRdb's version includes in-frame clones alone and lacks a portion of them. That table supplies the V and J calls and clone size; D and trimming were determined from the DNA. The sample holds about 250,000 clones, approximately 90% seen once. The V gene end was trimmed by 6 bases and the J gene end by 7 bases; junction bases not matched to a gene: 9. Germline loops: CDR1 SQVTM, CDR2 ANQGSEA. The CDR3 has 13 residues. Source material: peripheral blood. The chain links TRBV29-1 to TRBJ1-2, with 9 bases aligning to TRBD1. The receptor was derived from a man aged 25 to 45 with acute or convalescent COVID-19. This CDR3 is CSVIQGARRGYTF. DNA of the CDR3: TGCAGCGTAATACAGGGGGCAAGACGTGGCTACACCTTC.